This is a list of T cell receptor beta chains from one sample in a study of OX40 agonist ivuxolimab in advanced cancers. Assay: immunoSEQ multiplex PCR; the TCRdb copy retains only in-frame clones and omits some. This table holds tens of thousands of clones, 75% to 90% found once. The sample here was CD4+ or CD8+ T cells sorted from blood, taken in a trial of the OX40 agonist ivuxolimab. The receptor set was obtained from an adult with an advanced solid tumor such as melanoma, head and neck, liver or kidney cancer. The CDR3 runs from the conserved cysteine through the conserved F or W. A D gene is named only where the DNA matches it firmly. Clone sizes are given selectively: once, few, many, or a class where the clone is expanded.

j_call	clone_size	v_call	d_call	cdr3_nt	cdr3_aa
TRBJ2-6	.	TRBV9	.	TGTGCCAGCAGCGTAGAGGGGGACCCTGGGGCCAACGTCCTGACTTTC	CASSVEGDPGANVLTF
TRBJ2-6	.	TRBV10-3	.	TGTGCCATCAGGGACGCTTTAACTGGGGCCAACGTCCTGACTTTC	CAIRDALTGANVLTF
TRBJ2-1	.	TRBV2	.	TGTGCCAGCAGTGAAATCAAAGGGGCGCTTGGGGAGCAGTTCTTC	CASSEIKGALGEQFF
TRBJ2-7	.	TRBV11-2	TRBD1	TGTGCCAGCGCACACGGGACAGGGTCCTACGAGCAGTACTTC	CASAHGTGSYEQYF
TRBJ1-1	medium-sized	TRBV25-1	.	TGTGCCAGCAGTGAATTCGGGCGGGAGGTAGCTTTCTTT	CASSEFGREVAFF
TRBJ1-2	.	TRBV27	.	TGTGCCAGCAGGGCAGGACAGCTCTATGGCTACACCTTC	CASRAGQLYGYTF
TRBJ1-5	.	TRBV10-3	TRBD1	TGTGCCATCAACCATCCGGGACAGGGGGGAGAGGACAATCAGCCCCAGCATTTT	CAINHPGQGGEDNQPQHF
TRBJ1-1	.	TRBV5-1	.	TGCGCCAGCAGCTTGGCCAACTCAAACACTGAAGCTTTCTTT	CASSLANSNTEAFF
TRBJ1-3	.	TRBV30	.	TGTGCCTGGACAGTAGGATTGATCTCTGGAAACACCATATATTTT	CAWTVGLISGNTIYF
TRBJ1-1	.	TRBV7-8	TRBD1	TGTGCCAGCAGCCCGAGGCTCACAGGGGGGAACACTGAAGCTTTCTTT	CASSPRLTGGNTEAFF
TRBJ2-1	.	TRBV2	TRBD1	TGTGCCAGCTACGACCCAGGGACAGCCTCCTACAATGAGCAGTTCTTC	CASYDPGTASYNEQFF
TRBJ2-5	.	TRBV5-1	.	TGCGCCAGCAGCCGGACCGAGGAAGAGACCCAGTACTTC	CASSRTEEETQYF
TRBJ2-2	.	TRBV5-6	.	TGTGCCAGCAGCGCCGGCGGCCCCACCGGGGAGCTGTTTTTT	CASSAGGPTGELFF
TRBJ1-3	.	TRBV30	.	TGTGCCTGGAGTGTACGAGGAGGGCCCTCTGGAAACACCATATATTTT	CAWSVRGGPSGNTIYF
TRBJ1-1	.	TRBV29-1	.	TGCAGCGTGGACCTACACAGGGAGGGGGAAGCTTTCTTT	CSVDLHREGEAFF
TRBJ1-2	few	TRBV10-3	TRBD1	TGTGCCATCAGCCACCAGACAGGGATGAATGGCTACACCTTC	CAISHQTGMNGYTF
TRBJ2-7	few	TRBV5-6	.	TGTGCCAGCGGCGGCGGCAGTAATTCCTACGAGCAGTACTTC	CASGGGSNSYEQYF
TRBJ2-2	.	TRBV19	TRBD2	TGTGCCAGTAGTATAGCTAGCGGGGGGGCCCCCGGGGAGCTGTTTTTT	CASSIASGGAPGELFF
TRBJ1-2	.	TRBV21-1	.	TGTGCCAGCAGCTATTGGGAGGGGTTCGGCTACACCTTC	CASSYWEGFGYTF
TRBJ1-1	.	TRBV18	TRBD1	TGTGCCAGCTCGTCAGGGACAGACACTGAAGCTTTCTTT	CASSSGTDTEAFF
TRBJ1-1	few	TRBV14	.	TGTGCCAGCAGTAACGTCCTAGGGGCTTTCTTT	CASSNVLGAFF
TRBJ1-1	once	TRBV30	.	TGTGCCTGGAGTACTATGGGGGGGAGAACTGAAGCTTTCTTT	CAWSTMGGRTEAFF
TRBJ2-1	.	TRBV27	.	TGTGCCACCAAAAAGGAGGGGGCTAATCTTGAGCAGTTCTTC	CATKKEGANLEQFF
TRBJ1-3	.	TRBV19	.	TGTGCCAGTAGGCCGGGGGCCGGAAACACCATATATTTT	CASRPGAGNTIYF
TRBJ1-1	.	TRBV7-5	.	TGTGTCAGAAGCTTGGGACAGGGGGCGAGGACTGAAGCTTTCTTT	CVRSLGQGARTEAFF
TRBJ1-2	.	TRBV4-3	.	TGCGCCAGCAGCCAAAACACGGCCAGGGTTGGGACGGGACGGCTCTTTGGCTACACCTTC	CASSQNTARVGTGRLFGYTF
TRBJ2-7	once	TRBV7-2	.	TGTGCCAGCAGCTTAAGGTCACTGACGATCTTTTACGAGCAGTACTTC	CASSLRSLTIFYEQYF
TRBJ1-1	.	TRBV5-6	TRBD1	TGTGCCAGCAGTCGATATCCGGGACAGGGTGTAACTGAAGCTTTCTTT	CASSRYPGQGVTEAFF
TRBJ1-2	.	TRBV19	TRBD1	TGTGCCAGTAGACCGGGACAGGGTTCCTATGGCTACACCTTC	CASRPGQGSYGYTF
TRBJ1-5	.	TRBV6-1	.	TGTGCCACCATGGACCTATATAGCAATCAGCCCCAGCATTTT	CATMDLYSNQPQHF
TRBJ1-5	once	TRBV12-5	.	TGTGCTAGTGGTCTTCTCGGTGGAGGCAATCAGCCCCAGCATTTT	CASGLLGGGNQPQHF
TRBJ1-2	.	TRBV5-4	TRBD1	TGTGCCAGCAGCGTGTGGACAGGGGGCGGACATGGCTACACCTTC	CASSVWTGGGHGYTF
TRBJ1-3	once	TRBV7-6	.	TGTGCCAGCAGCCCGGGAATTAGGAACGGGTTCTCTGGAAACACCATATATTTT	CASSPGIRNGFSGNTIYF
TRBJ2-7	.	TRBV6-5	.	TGTGCCAGCAGCTCCGTACTGGGGCTTCAGTACTTC	CASSSVLGLQYF
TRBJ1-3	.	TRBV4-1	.	TGCGCCAGCAGCCAAGTTCCCTTTCTCTCTGGAAACACCATATATTTT	CASSQVPFLSGNTIYF
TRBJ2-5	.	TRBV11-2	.	TGTGCCAGCAGCTTAGGGCAGACACCAAGGGTGGAGACCCAGTACTTC	CASSLGQTPRVETQYF
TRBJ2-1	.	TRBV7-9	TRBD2	TGTGCCAGCAGCCCAGGAATCGATAAACTAGCGGGGTCGTCCAATGAGCAGTTCTTC	CASSPGIDKLAGSSNEQFF
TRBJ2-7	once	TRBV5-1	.	TGCGCCAGCAGCCCGGGGTATCTCGAGGAGCAGTACTTC	CASSPGYLEEQYF
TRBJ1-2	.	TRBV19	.	TGTGCCAGTAGGGCAGGGGAGACCTATGGCTACACCTTC	CASRAGETYGYTF
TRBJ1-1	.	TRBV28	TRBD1	TGTGCCAGCATTCGGACTTGGGACAGCGAAGCTTTCTTT	CASIRTWDSEAFF
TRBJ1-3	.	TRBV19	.	TGTGCCAGCGGCGACTTCCGTGGTAGCTCCCGGCGATATTTT	CASGDFRGSSRRYF
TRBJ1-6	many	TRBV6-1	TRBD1	TGTGCCAGCAGTGGCGGGGACAGAAAGAATTCACCCCTCCACTTT	CASSGGDRKNSPLHF
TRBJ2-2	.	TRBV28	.	TGTGCCAGCAGATCACAAACCGGGGAGCTGTTTTTT	CASRSQTGELFF
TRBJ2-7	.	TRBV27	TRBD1	TGTGCCAGCAGTTTAGGGACAGGGAGAGGGGTCGGAGAGCAGTACTTC	CASSLGTGRGVGEQYF
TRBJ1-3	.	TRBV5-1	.	TGCGCCAGCAGCTTGGCGGGAGACAAGGGGGTCGGAAACACCATATATTTT	CASSLAGDKGVGNTIYF
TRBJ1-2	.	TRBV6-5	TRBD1	TGTGCCAGCAGCCAACTAGCCGGGACAGGCTATGGCTACACCTTC	CASSQLAGTGYGYTF
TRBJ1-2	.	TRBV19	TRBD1	TGTGCCAGTAGAGGACAGGGGCACTATGGCTACACCTTC	CASRGQGHYGYTF
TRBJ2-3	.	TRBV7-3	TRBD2	TGTGCCAGCAGCCGGGGAGGGAGTTGGGATACGCAGTATTTT	CASSRGGSWDTQYF
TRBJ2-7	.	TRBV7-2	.	TGTGCCAGCAGCTTAGAGAAGGGGTTCGAGCAGTACTTC	CASSLEKGFEQYF
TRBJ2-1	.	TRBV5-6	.	TGTGCCAGCAGGAAAGGGGCCTTCACCTACAATGAGCAGTTCTTC	CASRKGAFTYNEQFF
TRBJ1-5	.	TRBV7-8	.	TGTGCCAGCAGCTCGCTTGGTCTTAGCAATCAGCCCCAGCATTTT	CASSSLGLSNQPQHF
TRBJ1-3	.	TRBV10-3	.	TGTGCCATCAGTGAGTCTGGGCCAGGAAACACCATATATTTT	CAISESGPGNTIYF
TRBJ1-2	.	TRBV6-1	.	TGTGCCAGCAGTGAAGTACCGGGAGCGAACGGCTACACCTTC	CASSEVPGANGYTF
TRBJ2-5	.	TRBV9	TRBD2	TGTGCCAGCGGCAAGCGGGGGGCTAACCAAGAGACCCAGTACTTC	CASGKRGANQETQYF